This T cell receptor (beta chain) was observed in a study of blood T cell repertoires in COVID-19. Study overall: T cells, B-cell-depleted T cells, or PBMCs supplied cDNA or gDNA.

TCRdb's table, derived via immunoSEQ multiplex PCR, lists solely in-frame clones and lacks some. Among 290,000 or so clones listed, 90% to 95% were seen once. V was trimmed by 5 bases and J by 7 bases, leaving 11 bases between them. Germline V gene data show CDR1 as SEHNR and CDR2 as FQNEAQ (reference sequence). The CDR3 is 12 residues long. Input material: peripheral blood. The chain combines TRBV7-9 with TRBJ1-2; D is possibly TRBD1 (5 bases). The receptor comes from a woman in her thirties with COVID-19, enrolled during active disease. This chain's CDR3 is CASSPQGSGYTF. CDR3 in DNA: TGTGCCAGCAGCCCTCAGGGTTCTGGCTACACCTTC.